This is a list of T cell receptor beta chains from one sample in a study of blood T cell repertoires in COVID-19. This table comes from immunoSEQ multiplex PCR, and its TCRdb copy is limited to in-frame clones, with some not included. The repertoire includes 350,000 to 400,000 clones, under 90% of them detected once, and about 1.7% sits in the top ten. The sequenced sample was PBMCs or T cells enriched from blood (not recorded which). The receptors were gathered from a woman in her 30s who had recovered from COVID-19. Each CDR3 is given with its conserved first and last residue. D genes are given only for firm matches. Expanded clones get a size class; other rows say once, few or many, or leave the size out.

TRBJ2-3	TRBV6-5	TRBD2	-	CASSYIAGGTDTQYF	TGTGCCAGCAGTTACATAGCGGGGGGAACAGATACGCAGTATTTT
TRBJ1-2	TRBV4-3	-	-	CASSQTGSTGYTF	TGCGCCAGCAGCCAGACAGGTTCTACTGGCTACACCTTC
TRBJ1-2	TRBV28	-	-	CATVDRRNYGYTF	TGTGCCACGGTTGACAGACGGAACTATGGCTACACCTTC
TRBJ2-3	TRBV10-3	TRBD2	-	CATSPVVSGGTDTQYF	TGTGCCACCTCCCCCGTGGTTAGCGGGGGGACAGATACGCAGTATTTT
TRBJ1-1	TRBV3-1/TRBV3-2	-	-	CASSRPGHLLNTEAFF	TGTGCCAGCAGCCGACCCGGACATTTGCTGAACACTGAAGCTTTCTTT
TRBJ2-7	TRBV19	TRBD1	-	CASRDRGEAYEQYF	TGTGCCAGTAGGGACAGGGGCGAGGCCTACGAGCAGTACTTC
TRBJ1-2	TRBV19	-	-	CASSIGTLPNYGYTF	TGTGCCAGTAGTATAGGGACTTTACCCAACTATGGCTACACCTTC
TRBJ1-2	TRBV6-5	-	-	CASSYSRWALYGYTF	TGTGCCAGCAGTTACTCAAGATGGGCACTCTATGGCTACACCTTC
TRBJ2-2	TRBV19	-	-	CASSIVRGAGTGELFF	TGTGCCAGTAGTATAGTCCGGGGGGCTGGCACCGGGGAGCTGTTTTTT
TRBJ2-1	TRBV5-1	-	-	CASSLIVDEQFF	TGCGCCAGCAGCTTAATTGTCGATGAGCAGTTCTTC
TRBJ2-3	TRBV28	-	-	CASSLVTGHSTDTQYF	TGTGCCAGCAGTTTGGTTACAGGGCATAGCACAGATACGCAGTATTTT
TRBJ1-6	TRBV27	-	-	CASSFWQENSPLHF	TGTGCCAGCAGTTTTTGGCAGGAAAATTCACCCCTCCACTTT
TRBJ1-1	TRBV4-1	-	-	CASSHSQGYTEAFF	TGCGCCAGCAGCCATAGCCAGGGATACACTGAAGCTTTCTTT
TRBJ1-5	TRBV11-2	-	-	CASSIGTRDQPQHF	TGTGCCAGCTCAATAGGGACTAGAGATCAGCCCCAGCATTTT
TRBJ2-2	TRBV9	-	-	CASSVAGTGELFF	TGTGCCAGCAGCGTAGCGGGCACCGGGGAGCTGTTTTTT
TRBJ1-1	TRBV11-2	-	once	CASSERTVVNTEAFF	TGTGCCAGCAGCGAGAGGACAGTTGTGAACACTGAAGCTTTCTTT
TRBJ2-5	TRBV5-1	-	once	CASSLGGWQETQYF	TGCGCCAGCAGCTTGGGTGGCTGGCAAGAGACCCAGTACTTC
TRBJ2-4	TRBV3-1/TRBV3-2	-	many	CASSQGQAANIQYF	TGTGCCAGCAGCCAAGGACAGGCGGCAAACATTCAGTACTTC
TRBJ1-4	TRBV5-1	-	-	CASSLGQLNEKLFF	TGCGCCAGCAGCTTGGGACAGCTTAATGAAAAACTGTTTTTT
TRBJ2-1	TRBV30	TRBD2	once	CAWRPAGGREQFF	TGTGCCTGGAGACCAGCGGGAGGGCGGGAGCAGTTCTTC
TRBJ2-7	TRBV6-5	TRBD2	-	CATGTSEYYEQYF	TGTGCCACCGGGACTAGCGAGTACTACGAGCAGTACTTC
TRBJ2-6	TRBV30	-	-	CAWSIQFSGANVLTF	TGTGCCTGGAGTATACAATTCTCTGGGGCCAACGTCCTGACTTTC
TRBJ2-1	TRBV28	-	-	CASRRTTRNEQFF	TGTGCCAGCAGACGGACAACGCGGAATGAGCAGTTCTTC
TRBJ2-1	TRBV2	TRBD2	-	CASLQRGGYNEQFF	TGTGCCAGCCTCCAGCGGGGGGGTTACAATGAGCAGTTCTTC
TRBJ1-6	TRBV30	-	-	CAWRPGQSSYNSPLHF	TGTGCCTGGAGGCCCGGACAGAGCTCCTATAATTCACCCCTCCACTTT
TRBJ2-7	TRBV10-1	TRBD2	-	CASSESPSGMGGNGEQYF	TGCGCCAGCAGTGAGTCGCCTAGCGGGATGGGGGGAAATGGCGAGCAGTACTTC
TRBJ1-5	TRBV6-1	-	-	CASSEGWRGRDQPQHF	TGTGCCAGCAGTGAAGGATGGAGGGGTAGGGATCAGCCCCAGCATTTT
TRBJ2-7	TRBV10-3	TRBD2	-	CAIRTSGSSYEQYF	TGTGCCATCAGGACTAGCGGGAGTAGCTACGAGCAGTACTTC